This paragraph covers one T cell receptor (beta chain) sequence. The table came from immunoSEQ multiplex PCR; TCRdb's copy has only in-frame clones and leaves some out. The repertoire holds 170,000 or so clones, with approximately 94% as singletons. The data belong to a study of control samples from healthy donors and cancer patients. The CDR3 contains 13 residues. Trimming shortened V by 4 bases and J by 1 base, and 7 bases separated the two germline ends. The germline V gene has CDR1 MRHNA and CDR2 SNTAGT. Sample: blood. The sequence came from a middle-aged woman in good health. The genes are TRBV6-4 and TRBJ1-1; no firm D call. The CDR3 DNA reads TGTGCCAGCAGTGTCCGGGGGAACACTGAAGCTTTCTTT. As protein: CASSVRGNTEAFF.